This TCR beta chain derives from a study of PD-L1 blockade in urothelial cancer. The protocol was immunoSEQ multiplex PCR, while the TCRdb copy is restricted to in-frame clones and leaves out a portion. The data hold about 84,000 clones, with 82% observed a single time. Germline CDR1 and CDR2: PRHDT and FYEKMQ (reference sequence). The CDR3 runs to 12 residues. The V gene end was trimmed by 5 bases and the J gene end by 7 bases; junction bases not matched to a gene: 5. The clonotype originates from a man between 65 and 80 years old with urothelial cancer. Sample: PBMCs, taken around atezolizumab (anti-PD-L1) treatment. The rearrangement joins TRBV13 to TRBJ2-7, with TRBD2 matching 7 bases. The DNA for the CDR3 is TGTGCCAGCAGCCTATGGGAGGGAGAGCAGTACTTC. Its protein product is CASSLWEGEQYF. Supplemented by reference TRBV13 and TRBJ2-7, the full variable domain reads AAGVIQSPRHLIKEKRETATLKCYPIPRHDTVYWYQQGPGQDPQFLISFYEKMQSDKGSIPDRFSAQQFSDYHSELNMSSLELGDSALYFCASSLWEGEQYFGPGTRLTVT.